A single sample gave rise to the 6 T cell receptor beta chains below, sequenced in a study of T cell responses to AZD1222 COVID-19 vaccine. Using immunoSEQ multiplex PCR, the repertoire was profiled, and TCRdb retains in-frame clones only, with some absent. The sample gives approximately 190,000 clones, more than 90% of which show up once; around 3.6% is in the top ten. The specimen was peripheral blood, collected 28 days after the second dose of the MenACWY control vaccine. The receptors stem from an adult who received the MenACWY meningococcal vaccine as a control.

The chain has TRBV15 and TRBJ2-1; D may be TRBD1 or TRBD2 (5 bases each). There are 19 residues in the CDR3. Trimming took off 0 bases at V and 0 bases at J, with 18 bases between the two ends. Germline V CDR1 and CDR2: LNHNV, YYDKDF (reference sequence). The CDR3 region is CATSRDRGGTGSSYNEQFF. CDR3 coding DNA: TGTGCCACCAGCAGAGATCGAGGTGGGACGGGGAGCTCCTACAATGAGCAGTTCTTC. Variable domain in full (rest from reference TRBV15 and TRBJ2-1): DAMVIQNPRYQVTQFGKPVTLSCSQTLNHNVMYWYQQKSSQAPKLLFHYYDKDFNNEADTPDNFQSRRPNTSFCFLDIRSPGLGDTAMYLCATSRDRGGTGSSYNEQFFGPGTRLTVL.

The chain combines TRBV7-3 with TRBJ2-5; D could derive from TRBD1 or TRBD2 (5 bases each). Trimming shortened V by 4 bases and J by 2 bases, and 17 bases separated the two germline ends. Germline V lookup: CDR1 SGHTA, CDR2 FQGTGA. This CDR3 comprises 16 residues. DNA for the CDR3: TGTGCCAGCAGCTACTCAGGACGGGGACGGCAAGAGACCCAGTACTTC. Translating gives CASSYSGRGRQETQYF.

This chain connects TRBV19 to TRBJ2-1; tentative D call: TRBD2 (5 bases). Trimming removed 3 bases from V and 0 bases from J, with 9 bases in between. The CDR3 length is 15 residues. Germline V gene sequence: CDR1 LNHDA, CDR2 SQIVND (reference sequence). CDR3 sequence: CASSILGSSYNEQFF. DNA for the CDR3: TGTGCCAGTAGTATTTTGGGGAGCTCCTACAATGAGCAGTTCTTC.

This chain connects TRBV7-9 to TRBJ2-5, with 14 bases fitting TRBD2. The CDR3 loop spans 13 amino acids. Germline V gene data show CDR1 as SEHNR and CDR2 as FQNEAQ (reference sequence). After removal of 8 bases from V and 13 bases from J, the junction contained 9 bases not matched to a gene. The CDR3 is CASPSGTSGSWYF. The CDR3 coding sequence is TGTGCCAGCCCATCCGGGACTAGCGGGAGTTGGTACTTC.

J is TRBJ1-1 and V is TRBV19, with unresolved D. V was trimmed by 6 bases and J by 5 bases, leaving 25 bases between them. Germline-derived CDR1 and CDR2 are LNHDA and SQIVND (reference sequence). The CDR3 has 17 amino acids. The CDR3 DNA is TGTGCCAGTAGAGACCGGGTCCCACAAACAATGGGGACTGAAGCTTTCTTT. Protein: CASRDRVPQTMGTEAFF.

The chain's CDR3 is CAWSRLTNTGELFF. The DNA of the CDR3 is TGTGCCTGGAGTCGGCTGACGAACACCGGGGAGCTGTTTTTT. The V and J genes are TRBV30 and TRBJ2-2; the D is unclear. The CDR3 totals 14 residues. The V and J ends lost 2 bases and 0 bases respectively, with 7 bases between them. Germline-derived CDR1 and CDR2 are GTSNPN and SVGIG (reference sequence).